These 26 T cell receptor beta chains were sequenced from one sample in a study of radiotherapy plus CTLA-4 blockade in lung cancer. Using immunoSEQ multiplex PCR, the repertoire was profiled, and TCRdb retains in-frame clones only, with some absent. Here the sample spans about 62,000 clones, about 72% being singletons. This specimen consisted of peripheral blood, obtained from a patient treated with radiotherapy plus ipilimumab. The receptors were sampled from a human donor with non-small cell lung cancer who had a complete response to radiotherapy plus ipilimumab.

The chain couples TRBV4-3 to TRBJ2-1; 7 bases fit TRBD1. Germline V CDR1 and CDR2: LGHNA, YSLEER. The CDR3 contains 16 residues. Trimming took 0 bases from V and 9 from J; bases not matched to a gene: 11. The CDR3 protein is CASSQDLYRGLGEQFF. The CDR3 DNA sequence: TGCGCCAGCAGCCAAGATCTGTACAGGGGATTGGGTGAGCAGTTCTTC.

This chain joins TRBV19 and TRBJ2-2; TRBD1 aligns across 9 bases. The CDR3 runs 15 residues. With V trimmed by 5 bases and J by 6 bases, 7 bases remained unmatched. Germline values: CDR1 LNHDA, CDR2 SQIVND (reference sequence). The CDR3 nucleotides read TGTGCCAGTAGTCCTCGGGACAGGGCCGCCGGGGAGCTGTTTTTT. The encoded protein is CASSPRDRAAGELFF. Drawing the rest from reference TRBV19 and TRBJ2-2, the complete variable domain is DGGITQSPKYLFRKEGQNVTLSCEQNLNHDAMYWYRQDPGQGLRLIYYSQIVNDFQKGDIAEGYSVSREKKESFPLTVTSAQKNPTAFYLCASSPRDRAAGELFFGEGSRLTVL.

This chain links TRBV5-4 with TRBJ2-1, with 8 bases fitting TRBD2. Germline V gene sequence: CDR1 SGHNT, CDR2 YYREEE (reference sequence). The junction had 12 bases not matched to a gene; V was cut back by 0 bases and J by 4 bases. CDR3 length equals 18 residues. CDR3 protein: CASSLELRMSGGYNEQFF. CDR3 DNA: TGTGCCAGCAGCTTGGAACTCCGAATGAGCGGGGGATACAATGAGCAGTTCTTC.

V usage is TRBV2 and J usage is TRBJ2-5; TRBD1 aligns across 8 bases. The CDR3 length is 12 residues. Looked up from germline, CDR1 is SNHLY and CDR2 is FYNNEI. The trim removed 9 bases at V and 1 base at J, leaving 1 base unmatched. The CDR3 loop reads CASGQGQETQYF. The DNA of the CDR3 is TGTGCCAGTGGACAGGGCCAAGAGACCCAGTACTTC.

V is TRBV10-1 and J is TRBJ2-3, with D tentatively TRBD2 (5 bases). CDR3 length: 15 amino acids. CDR1 is WNHNN and CDR2 is SYGVQD in the germline V gene (reference sequence). Trimming removed 4 bases at V and 2 bases at J, with 13 bases between. CDR3 sequence reads: CASSVGPGNTDTQYF. CDR3 sequence (DNA): TGCGCCAGCAGTGTAGGTCCGGGGAACACAGATACGCAGTATTTT.

As for this clone: One end of the junction fails to match germline, which may point to a read error. The chain has TRBV19 and TRBJ1-2; D ambiguous. Germline assignment: CDR1 LNHDA and CDR2 SQIVND (reference sequence). This CDR3 region has 12 residues. The CDR3 loop is CASSTRGGMYSF. The CDR3 region has the DNA TGTGCCAGTAGTACCCGGGGAGGAATGTACTCCTTC.

The gene calls are TRBV4-1 and TRBJ2-1; TRBD2 is a possible D gene (6 bases). The CDR3 sequence is 15 residues long. Germline V gene lookup returns CDR1 MGHRA and CDR2 YSYEKL. Trimming removed 4 bases from V and 8 bases from J, with 18 bases in between. CDR3 loop: CASSPVTATRDEQFF. The CDR3, as DNA: TGCGCCAGCAGCCCTGTGACCGCGACTAGGGATGAGCAGTTCTTC.

The rearrangement joins TRBV2 to TRBJ2-1; the match to TRBD2 covers 10 bases. After removal of 4 bases from V and 9 bases from J, the junction contained 6 bases not matched to a gene. The CDR3 extends over 14 amino acids. Germline loops: CDR1 SNHLY, CDR2 FYNNEI. CDR3 DNA sequence: TGTGCCAGCAGTGTTACTAGCGGGAATGGTGAGCAGTTCTTC. This codes for CASSVTSGNGEQFF. The whole variable domain, remainder taken from reference TRBV2 and TRBJ2-1, is EPEVTQTPSHQVTQMGQEVILRCVPISNHLYFYWYRQILGQKVEFLVSFYNNEISEKSEIFDDQFSVERPDGSNFTLKIRSTKLEDSAMYFCASSVTSGNGEQFFGPGTRLTVL.

The chain recombines TRBV18 with TRBJ1-2; the match to TRBD1 covers 9 bases. The ends lost 3 bases at V and 4 bases at J; junction bases unmatched: 6. Germline assignment: CDR1 KGHSH and CDR2 LQKENI. The CDR3 has 15 amino acids. The DNA for the CDR3 is TGTGCCAGCTCACCGGGACAGGGAGTGTCCTATGGCTACACCTTC. It is translated as CASSPGQGVSYGYTF.

V and J are TRBV7-6 and TRBJ2-1; TRBD1 agrees at 9 bases. Germline assignment: CDR1 SGHVS and CDR2 FNYEAQ. The J segment lost 4 bases and the V segment lost 4 bases, leaving 5 bases of the junction unmatched. This CDR3 has 15 amino acids. CDR3 nucleotides: TGTGCCAGCAGCTACGGGACAGGGAATTACAATGAGCAGTTCTTC. The encoded protein is CASSYGTGNYNEQFF.

The rearrangement uses TRBV19 and TRBJ2-2, with TRBD1 matching over 7 bases. This CDR3 contains 14 residues. CDR1 and CDR2 from the germline V gene are LNHDA and SQIVND (reference sequence). With V trimmed by 7 bases and J by 1 base, 3 bases remained unmatched. The CDR3 nucleotides read TGTGCCAGTATACAGGGGCAGAACACCGGGGAGCTGTTTTTT. This sequence encodes CASIQGQNTGELFF.

The chain uses TRBV7-9 and TRBJ2-2, with D uncertain. The CDR3 runs to 16 residues. Germline V gene data show CDR1 as SEHNR and CDR2 as FQNEAQ (reference sequence). Trimming removed 5 bases at V and 0 bases at J, with 13 bases between. CDR3 in amino acids: CASSLQAMANTGELFF. The CDR3 nucleotides are TGTGCCAGCAGCCTGCAAGCGATGGCGAACACCGGGGAGCTGTTTTTT.

The table lists this clone with a few counts. This rearrangement joins TRBV6-6 to TRBJ2-7, with 9 positions matching TRBD1. Germline V gives CDR1 MNHNY, CDR2 SVGAGI (reference sequence). CDR3 length equals 13 residues. V lost 10 bases to trimming and J lost 6 bases; unmatched junction nucleotides: 10. The CDR3 nucleotides are TGTGCCACCCGGGGGACAGGGAATGGCGAGCAGTACTTC. This codes for CATRGTGNGEQYF.

The V call is TRBV29-1, the J call TRBJ1-1; TRBD1 matches at 8 bases. The V and J ends lost 6 bases and 1 base, in that order; junction bases with no gene match: 10. CDR3 length: 15 residues. Germline CDR1 is SQVTM and CDR2 is ANQGSEA. This CDR3 reads CSVAAQGAGNTEAFF. The CDR3 DNA reads TGCAGCGTAGCAGCCCAGGGGGCCGGGAACACTGAAGCTTTCTTT.

This clone came up once. The CDR3 loop is CASSLERRRGPNEQYF. Written as DNA, the CDR3 is TGTGCCAGCAGCTTAGAGCGGCGCAGGGGGCCGAACGAGCAGTACTTC. The chain couples TRBV11-1 to TRBJ2-7; 8 bases match TRBD1. Germline trimming cut 1 base from V and 5 bases from J; bases unmatched to any gene: 10. In germline, CDR1 is SGHAT, CDR2 FQDESV (reference sequence). The CDR3 has 16 amino acids.

As DNA, the CDR3 is TGTGCCAGCAGCTTAGAGGCGGGCGGGGGCCGGGGCGAGCAGTACTTC. Amino acid sequence: CASSLEAGGGRGEQYF. The chain joins TRBV7-6 to TRBJ2-7, with a possible D match to TRBD2 (7 bases). Germline V gene data show CDR1 as SGHVS and CDR2 as FNYEAQ. The CDR3 is 16 residues long. Trimming removed 1 base at V and 6 bases at J, with 19 bases between.

The chain recombines TRBV5-1 with TRBJ2-2; 9 bases align to TRBD1. The CDR3 covers 16 residues. Germline V gives CDR1 SGHRS, CDR2 YFSETQ. The V and J ends lost 4 bases and 0 bases, in that order; junction bases with no gene match: 4. This CDR3 is CASSPRQGANTGELFF. The CDR3 DNA reads TGCGCCAGCAGCCCCCGACAGGGGGCGAACACCGGGGAGCTGTTTTTT.

CDR3 coding DNA: TGTGCCAGCAGCGTTACCATGGGGCAGGGCTATGGCTACACCTTC. Amino acids: CASSVTMGQGYGYTF. V gene TRBV9 combines with J gene TRBJ1-2; weak D call: TRBD1 (5 bases). V shed 2 bases and J shed 4 bases, with 15 bases lying between them. Germline-derived CDR1 and CDR2 are SGDLS and YYNGEE. This CDR3 comprises 15 residues.

The chain couples TRBV6-1 to TRBJ2-1; the D gene is possibly TRBD2 (6 bases). The CDR3 has 14 amino acids. CDR1 is MNHNS, CDR2 SASEGT, per germline. Trimming took 8 bases from V and 9 from J, leaving 20 bases between them. The CDR3 DNA is TGTGCCAGCCGGTTCCCCGGGACTGCAGTTGAGCAGTTCTTC. Protein product: CASRFPGTAVEQFF.

J is TRBJ1-2 and V is TRBV6-5; D is uncertain. The germline V gene has CDR1 MNHEY and CDR2 SVGAGI. The CDR3 sequence is 15 residues long. The V end was cut by 0 bases, the J end by 5 bases, with 13 bases between. DNA for the CDR3: TGTGCCAGCAGTTACTCGAGGTCCCTGGCGTATGGCTACACCTTC. Protein: CASSYSRSLAYGYTF.

This clone was counted a single time. V usage is TRBV11-1 and J usage is TRBJ2-7; D is possibly TRBD2 (5 bases). From germline, CDR1 is SGHAT and CDR2 FQDESV (reference sequence). The CDR3 has 14 amino acids. Trimming stripped 8 bases from V and 1 base from J, with 15 bases between. CDR3 loop: CASSPRDWSYEQYF. The CDR3 DNA follows: TGTGCCAGCTCCCCCCGGGATTGGTCCTACGAGCAGTACTTC. The full variable domain, in which reference TRBV11-1 and TRBJ2-7 provide the parts outside the CDR3, is EAEVAQSPRYKITEKSQAVAFWCDPISGHATLYWYRQILGQGPELLVQFQDESVVDDSQLPKDRFSAERLKGVDSTLKIQPAELGDSAMYLCASSPRDWSYEQYFGPGTRLTVT.

The chain is built from TRBV7-9 and TRBJ2-5; 7 bases are a match to TRBD1. V was clipped by 6 bases and J by 4 bases; unmatched bases: 5. The V gene's germline CDR1 is SEHNR and CDR2 FQNEAQ (reference sequence). This CDR3 has 13 amino acids. In DNA, the CDR3 is TGTGCCAGCAGACCTGACAGGGTAGAGACCCAGTACTTC. As protein: CASRPDRVETQYF.

V and J are TRBV29-1 and TRBJ1-4; maybe TRBD1 (6 bases). Germline lookup yields CDR1 SQVTM and CDR2 ANQGSEA. V was clipped by 6 bases and J by 8 bases, with 13 bases between them. The CDR3 contains 12 residues. Here the CDR3 DNA reads TGCAGCGTCGAACAGGGTCGCGAAAAACTGTTTTTT. Protein sequence: CSVEQGREKLFF.

V is TRBV7-2 and J is TRBJ2-4; a weak D match, TRBD1 (5 bases). Germline V lookup: CDR1 SGHTA, CDR2 FQGNSA. The V end lost 3 bases, the J end lost 1 base, and 16 bases lay between the germline ends. The CDR3 spans 17 residues. The CDR3 DNA sequence: TGTGCCAGCAGCTTCTCAGGGCAGGGAATTGCCAAAAACATTCAGTACTTC. This encodes CASSFSGQGIAKNIQYF. The variable domain in full, completed from reference TRBV7-2 and TRBJ2-4, reads GAGVSQSPSNKVTEKGKDVELRCDPISGHTALYWYRQSLGQGLEFLIYFQGNSAPDKSGLPSDRFSAERTGGSVSTLTIQRTQQEDSAVYLCASSFSGQGIAKNIQYFGAGTRLSVL.

This clone was seen only a few times. This chain uses TRBV6-4 with TRBJ1-2; 8 bases agree with TRBD1. Germline trimming cut 4 bases from V and 3 bases from J; bases unmatched to any gene: 4. Germline CDR1 MRHNA, CDR2 SNTAGT. The CDR3 is 14 amino acids. In nucleotides, the CDR3 is TGTGCCAGCAGTGGCTCGACAGGGGACTATGGCTACACCTTC. Translating gives CASSGSTGDYGYTF.

This clone has only a few counts. V gene TRBV27 combines with J gene TRBJ2-1, with 8 bases lining up with TRBD2. V dropped 6 bases and J dropped 0; count of bases not matched to a gene: 25. CDR1 is MNHEY and CDR2 is SMNVEV in the germline V gene (reference sequence). This CDR3 spans 22 amino acids. CDR3 sequence: CASSLRGGASGLISSSYNEQFF. CDR3 DNA: TGTGCCAGCAGCTTACGGGGGGGGGCTAGCGGCCTAATATCAAGCTCCTACAATGAGCAGTTCTTC.